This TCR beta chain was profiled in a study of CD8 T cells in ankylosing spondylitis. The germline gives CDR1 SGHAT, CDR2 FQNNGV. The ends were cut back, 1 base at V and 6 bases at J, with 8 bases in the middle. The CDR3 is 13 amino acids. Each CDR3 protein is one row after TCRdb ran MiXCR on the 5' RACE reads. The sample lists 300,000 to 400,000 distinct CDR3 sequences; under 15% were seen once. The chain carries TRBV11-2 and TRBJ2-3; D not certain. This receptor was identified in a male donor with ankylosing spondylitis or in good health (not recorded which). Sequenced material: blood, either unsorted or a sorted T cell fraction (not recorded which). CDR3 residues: CASSLVTWDTQYF. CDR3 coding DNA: TGTGCCAGCAGCTTAGTCACATGGGATACGCAGTATTTT.